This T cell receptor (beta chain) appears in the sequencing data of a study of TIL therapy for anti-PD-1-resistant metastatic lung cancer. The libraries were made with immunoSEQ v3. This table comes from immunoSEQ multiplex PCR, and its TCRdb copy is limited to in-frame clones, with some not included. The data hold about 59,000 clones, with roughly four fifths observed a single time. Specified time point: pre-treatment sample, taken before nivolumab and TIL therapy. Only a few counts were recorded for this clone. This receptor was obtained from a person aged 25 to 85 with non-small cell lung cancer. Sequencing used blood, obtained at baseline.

CDR3 amino acids: CASSPRTSGGTGELFF. The CDR3 DNA reads as TGTGCCAGCAGCCCGCGGACTAGCGGGGGCACCGGGGAGCTGTTTTTT. V gene TRBV7-9 combines with J gene TRBJ2-2, with 13 bases lining up with TRBD2. CDR1 and CDR2 from the germline V gene are SEHNR and FQNEAQ (reference sequence). CDR3 length equals 16 residues. J gave up 4 bases and V 5 bases, and 4 bases lay outside the gene matches.